This T cell receptor (beta chain) stems from a study of cytomegalovirus exposure and HLA in healthy donors. Study-wide findings and caveats: Cytomegalovirus association was listed for 150 or so TCR beta chains.

13 Jbeta primers and 60 Vbeta primers were used for the PCR. Assay: immunoSEQ multiplex PCR; the TCRdb copy retains only in-frame clones and omits some. The sample consists of some 180,000 clones, roughly 80% of them appearing once. In germline, CDR1 is MDHEN, CDR2 SYDVKM. Trimming stripped 3 bases from V and 3 bases from J, with 11 bases between. The CDR3 has 14 residues. To note about this clone: Its target is not known.

This chain connects TRBV28 to TRBJ1-1; tentatively, D is TRBD1 (5 bases). Sequenced: PBMCs. The clonotype was recovered from a female donor in good health and CMV-seronegative. Written as DNA, the CDR3 is TGTGCCAGCAGTTTGTACGGGGGGGACACTGAAGCTTTCTTT. Translating it yields CASSLYGGDTEAFF.